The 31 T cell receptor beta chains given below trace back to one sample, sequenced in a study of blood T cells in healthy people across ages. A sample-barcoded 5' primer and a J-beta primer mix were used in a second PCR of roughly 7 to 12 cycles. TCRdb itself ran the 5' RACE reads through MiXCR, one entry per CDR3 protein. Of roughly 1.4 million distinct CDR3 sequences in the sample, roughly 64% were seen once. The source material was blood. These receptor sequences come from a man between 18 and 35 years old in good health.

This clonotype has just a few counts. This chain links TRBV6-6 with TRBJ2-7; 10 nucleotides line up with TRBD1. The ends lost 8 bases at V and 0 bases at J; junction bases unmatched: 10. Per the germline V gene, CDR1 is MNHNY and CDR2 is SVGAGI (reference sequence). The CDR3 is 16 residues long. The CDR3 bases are TGTGCCAGCGCCAGCCCCGGGACAGGGGCCTCCTACGAGCAGTACTTC. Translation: CASASPGTGASYEQYF.

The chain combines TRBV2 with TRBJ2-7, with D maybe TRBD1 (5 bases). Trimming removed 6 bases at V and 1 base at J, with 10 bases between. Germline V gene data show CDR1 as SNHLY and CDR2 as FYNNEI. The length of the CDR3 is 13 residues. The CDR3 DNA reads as TGTGCCAGCAGGGCAGCAGGGTCCTACGAGCAGTACTTC. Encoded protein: CASRAAGSYEQYF.

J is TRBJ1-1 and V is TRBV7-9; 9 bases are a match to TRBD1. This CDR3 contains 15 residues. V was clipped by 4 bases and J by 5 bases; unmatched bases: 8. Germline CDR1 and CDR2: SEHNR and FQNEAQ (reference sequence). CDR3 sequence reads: CASSSVQGAQTEAFF. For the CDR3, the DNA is TGTGCCAGCAGCTCCGTACAGGGGGCGCAGACTGAAGCTTTCTTT.

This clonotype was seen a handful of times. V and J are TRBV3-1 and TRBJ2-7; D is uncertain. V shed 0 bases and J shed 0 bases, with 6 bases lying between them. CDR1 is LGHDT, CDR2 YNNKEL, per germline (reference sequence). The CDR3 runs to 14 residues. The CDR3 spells CASSQDHSSYEQYF. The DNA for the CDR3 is TGTGCCAGCAGCCAAGACCACAGCTCCTACGAGCAGTACTTC.

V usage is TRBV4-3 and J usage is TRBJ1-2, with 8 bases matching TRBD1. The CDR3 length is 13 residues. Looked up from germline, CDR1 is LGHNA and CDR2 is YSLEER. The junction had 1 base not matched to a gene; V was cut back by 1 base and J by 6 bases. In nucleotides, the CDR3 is TGCGCCAGCAGCCAAGCAGGGGGCCATGGCTACACCTTC. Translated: CASSQAGGHGYTF.

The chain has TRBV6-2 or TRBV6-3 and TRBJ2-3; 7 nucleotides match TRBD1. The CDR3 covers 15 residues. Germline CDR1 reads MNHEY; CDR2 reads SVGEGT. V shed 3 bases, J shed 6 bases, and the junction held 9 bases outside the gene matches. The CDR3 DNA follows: TGTGCCAGCAGTTATAGGGGGCTGCCTCTTGATACGCAGTATTTT. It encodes CASSYRGLPLDTQYF.

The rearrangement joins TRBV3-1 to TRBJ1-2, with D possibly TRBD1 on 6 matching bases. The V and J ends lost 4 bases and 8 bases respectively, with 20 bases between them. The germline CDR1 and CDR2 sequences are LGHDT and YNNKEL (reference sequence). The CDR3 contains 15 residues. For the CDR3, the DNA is TGTGCCAGCAGCCGAGACCAGGGGAGGTCGAGCGGCTACACCTTC. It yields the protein CASSRDQGRSSGYTF.

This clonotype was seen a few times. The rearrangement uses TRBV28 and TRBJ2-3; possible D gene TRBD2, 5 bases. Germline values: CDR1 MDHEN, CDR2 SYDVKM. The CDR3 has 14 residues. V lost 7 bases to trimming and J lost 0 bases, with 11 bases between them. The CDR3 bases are TGTGCCAGCAACCTCAGCGGAAGCACAGATACGCAGTATTTT. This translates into CASNLSGSTDTQYF.

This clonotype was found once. CDR3 amino acids: CASSRRLGGAGELFF. As DNA, the CDR3 is TGCGCCAGCAGCCGAAGACTCGGGGGGGCCGGGGAGCTGTTTTTT. This rearrangement joins TRBV4-1 to TRBJ2-2; 8 nucleotides match TRBD2. Germline CDR1 reads MGHRA; CDR2 reads YSYEKL. V was pared by 4 bases and J by 6 bases, with 7 bases of the junction left unmatched. CDR3 length: 15 residues.

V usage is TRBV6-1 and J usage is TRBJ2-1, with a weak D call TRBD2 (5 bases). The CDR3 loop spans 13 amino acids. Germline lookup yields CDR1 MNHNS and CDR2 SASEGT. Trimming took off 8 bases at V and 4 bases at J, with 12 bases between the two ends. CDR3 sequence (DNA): TGTGCCAGCGAGGCCGGGGTTTACAATGAGCAGTTCTTC. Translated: CASEAGVYNEQFF.

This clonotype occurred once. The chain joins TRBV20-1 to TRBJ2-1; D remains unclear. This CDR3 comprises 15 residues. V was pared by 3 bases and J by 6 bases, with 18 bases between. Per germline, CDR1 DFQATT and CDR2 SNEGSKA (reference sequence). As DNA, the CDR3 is TGCAGTGCTAGGGGAACGGCGGACCGAGGCAATGAGCAGTTCTTC. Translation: CSARGTADRGNEQFF.

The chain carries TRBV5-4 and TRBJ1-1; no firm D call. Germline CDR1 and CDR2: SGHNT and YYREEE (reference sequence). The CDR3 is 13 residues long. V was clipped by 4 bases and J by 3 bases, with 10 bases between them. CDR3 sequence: CASSPWEDTEAFF. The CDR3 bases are TGTGCCAGCAGCCCCTGGGAGGACACTGAAGCTTTCTTT. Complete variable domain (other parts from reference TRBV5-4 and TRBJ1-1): ETGVTQSPTHLIKTRGQQVTLRCSSQSGHNTVSWYQQALGQGPQFIFQYYREEENGRGNFPPRFSGLQFPNYSSELNVNALELDDSALYLCASSPWEDTEAFFGQGTRLTVV.

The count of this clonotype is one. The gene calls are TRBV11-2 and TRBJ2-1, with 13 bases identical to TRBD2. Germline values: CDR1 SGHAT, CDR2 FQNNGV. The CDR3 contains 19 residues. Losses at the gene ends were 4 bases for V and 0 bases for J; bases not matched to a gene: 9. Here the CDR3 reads CASSSGLAGDPSSYNEQFF. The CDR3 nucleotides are TGTGCCAGCAGCTCAGGACTAGCGGGAGACCCAAGCTCCTACAATGAGCAGTTCTTC.

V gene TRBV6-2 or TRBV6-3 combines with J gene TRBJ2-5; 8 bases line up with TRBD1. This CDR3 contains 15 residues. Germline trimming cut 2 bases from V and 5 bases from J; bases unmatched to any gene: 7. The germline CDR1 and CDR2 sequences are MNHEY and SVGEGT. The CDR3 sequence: CASSYVTGEMETQYF. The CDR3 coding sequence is TGTGCCAGCAGTTACGTGACAGGGGAAATGGAGACCCAGTACTTC.

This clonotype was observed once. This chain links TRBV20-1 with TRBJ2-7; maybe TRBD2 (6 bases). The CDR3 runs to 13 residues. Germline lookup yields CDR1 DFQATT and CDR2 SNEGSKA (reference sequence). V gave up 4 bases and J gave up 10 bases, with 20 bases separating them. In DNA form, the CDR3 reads TGCAGTGCTACGGGACTCTTCGACGAGGCCCAGTACTTC. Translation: CSATGLFDEAQYF.

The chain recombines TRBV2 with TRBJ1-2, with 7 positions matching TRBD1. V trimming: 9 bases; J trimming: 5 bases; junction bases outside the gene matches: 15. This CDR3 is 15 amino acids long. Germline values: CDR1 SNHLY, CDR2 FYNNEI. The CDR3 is CARKAGTDYGYGYTF. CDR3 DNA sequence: TGTGCCAGGAAAGCCGGGACAGATTATGGATATGGCTACACCTTC.

CDR3 sequence reads: CASSPPVRDQPQHF. The CDR3 DNA sequence: TGTGCCAGCAGCCCCCCCGTCAGGGATCAGCCCCAGCATTTT. V gene TRBV16 combines with J gene TRBJ1-5; TRBD1 is a possible D gene (5 bases). The ends were cut back, 4 bases at V and 5 bases at J, with 12 bases in the middle. The V gene's germline CDR1 is KGHSY and CDR2 FQNENV. This CDR3 comprises 14 residues.

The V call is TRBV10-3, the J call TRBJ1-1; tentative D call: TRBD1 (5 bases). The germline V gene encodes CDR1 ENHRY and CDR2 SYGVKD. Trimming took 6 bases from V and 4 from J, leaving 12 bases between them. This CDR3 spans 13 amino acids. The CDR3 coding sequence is TGTGCCATCAGGGAGACAGTTAGCACTGAAGCTTTCTTT. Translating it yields CAIRETVSTEAFF.

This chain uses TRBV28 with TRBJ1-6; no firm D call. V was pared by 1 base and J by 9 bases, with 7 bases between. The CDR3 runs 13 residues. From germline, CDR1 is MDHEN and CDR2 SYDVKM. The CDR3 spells CASSLSRPSPLHF. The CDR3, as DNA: TGTGCCAGCAGTTTATCCAGGCCTTCACCCCTCCACTTT.

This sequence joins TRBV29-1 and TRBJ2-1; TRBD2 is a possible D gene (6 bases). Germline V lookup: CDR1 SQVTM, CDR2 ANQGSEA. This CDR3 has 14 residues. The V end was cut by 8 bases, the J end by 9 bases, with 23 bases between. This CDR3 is CSLRGTPSGTEQFF. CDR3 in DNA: TGCAGCCTCCGAGGGACTCCCAGTGGAACTGAGCAGTTCTTC.

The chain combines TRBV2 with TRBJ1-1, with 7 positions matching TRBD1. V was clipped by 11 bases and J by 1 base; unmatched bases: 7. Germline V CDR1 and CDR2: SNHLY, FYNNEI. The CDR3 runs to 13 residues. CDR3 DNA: TGTGCCGCAAGAGACAGGGAGAACACTGAAGCTTTCTTT. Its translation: CAARDRENTEAFF.

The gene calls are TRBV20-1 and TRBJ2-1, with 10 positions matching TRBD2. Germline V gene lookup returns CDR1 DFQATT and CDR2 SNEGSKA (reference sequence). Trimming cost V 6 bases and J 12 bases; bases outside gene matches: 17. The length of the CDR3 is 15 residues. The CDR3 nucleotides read TGCAGTGCGACCCTTAGCGGGGGGTATCCATCAGGGCAGTTCTTC. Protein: CSATLSGGYPSGQFF.

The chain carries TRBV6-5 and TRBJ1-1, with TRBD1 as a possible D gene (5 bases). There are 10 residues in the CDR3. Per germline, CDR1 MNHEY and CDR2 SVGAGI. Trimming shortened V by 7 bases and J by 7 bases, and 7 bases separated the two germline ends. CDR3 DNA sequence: TGTGCCAGCATCGGGGGTGAAGCTTTCTTT. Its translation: CASIGGEAFF.

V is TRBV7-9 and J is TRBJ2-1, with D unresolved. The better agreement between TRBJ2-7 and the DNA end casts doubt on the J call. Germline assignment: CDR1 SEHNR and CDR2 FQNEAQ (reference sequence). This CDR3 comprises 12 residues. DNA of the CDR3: TGTGCCAGCAGCGGCCAGTACTACGAGCAGTACTTC. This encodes CASSGQYYEQYF.

The CDR3 spells CASSGPPGKTQYF. CDR3 in DNA: TGTGCCAGCAGCGGACCCCCCGGAAAGACCCAGTACTTC. The chain uses TRBV5-8 and TRBJ2-7; D remains unclear. The last part of the DNA fits TRBJ2-5 better; the J call may be wrong. Germline lookup yields CDR1 SGHTS and CDR2 YDEGEE. This CDR3 region has 13 residues.

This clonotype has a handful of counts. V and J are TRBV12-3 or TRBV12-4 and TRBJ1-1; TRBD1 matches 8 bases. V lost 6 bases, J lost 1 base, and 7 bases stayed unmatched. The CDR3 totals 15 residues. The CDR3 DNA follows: TGTGCCAGCAGCGACCTGGACAGGGAGAACACTGAAGCTTTCTTT. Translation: CASSDLDRENTEAFF.

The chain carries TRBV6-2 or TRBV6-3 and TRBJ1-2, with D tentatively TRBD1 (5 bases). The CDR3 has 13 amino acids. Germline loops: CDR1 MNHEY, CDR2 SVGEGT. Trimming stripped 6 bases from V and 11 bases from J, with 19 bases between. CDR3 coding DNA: TGTGCCAGCAGCTCCAGGGTCCTAGGTCGGTACACCTTC. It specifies CASSSRVLGRYTF.

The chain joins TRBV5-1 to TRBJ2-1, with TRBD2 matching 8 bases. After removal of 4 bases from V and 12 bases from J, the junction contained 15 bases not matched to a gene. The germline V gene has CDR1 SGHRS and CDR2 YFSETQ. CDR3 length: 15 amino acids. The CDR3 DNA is TGCGCCAGCAGCGCGGGACTAGTTTTCCCTCTTTCGCAGTTCTTC. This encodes CASSAGLVFPLSQFF.

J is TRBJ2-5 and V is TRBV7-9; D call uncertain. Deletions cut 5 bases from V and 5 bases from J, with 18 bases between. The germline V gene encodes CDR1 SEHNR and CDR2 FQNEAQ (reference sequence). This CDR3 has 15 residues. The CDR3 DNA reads TGTGCCAGCAGCCCCCTAACTGAACCTGGGGAGACCCAGTACTTC. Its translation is CASSPLTEPGETQYF.

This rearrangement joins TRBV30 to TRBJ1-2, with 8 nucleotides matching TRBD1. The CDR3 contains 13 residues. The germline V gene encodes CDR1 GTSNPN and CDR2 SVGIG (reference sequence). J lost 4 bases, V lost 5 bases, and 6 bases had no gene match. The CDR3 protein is CAWDRGHGYGYTF. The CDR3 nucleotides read TGTGCCTGGGACAGGGGCCACGGCTATGGCTACACCTTC.

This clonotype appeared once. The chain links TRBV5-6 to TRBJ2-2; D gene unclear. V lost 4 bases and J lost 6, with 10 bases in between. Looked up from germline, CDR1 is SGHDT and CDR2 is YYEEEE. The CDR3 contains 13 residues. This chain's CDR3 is CASSVVPPGELFF. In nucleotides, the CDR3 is TGTGCCAGCAGCGTGGTTCCCCCCGGGGAGCTGTTTTTT.